The rows below give T cell receptor beta chains drawn from one sample of a study of cytomegalovirus exposure and HLA in healthy donors. The method was immunoSEQ multiplex PCR; TCRdb's version includes in-frame clones alone and lacks a portion of them. Seen here are 250,000 to 350,000 clones, 80% to 90% observed once, and the top ten hold roughly 4%. Sequencing was done on a sample of PBMCs. The receptors come from a man aged 35 to 55 in good health and CMV-seropositive. Each CDR3 is given with its conserved first and last residue. Each record gives: clone size, J gene, D gene, V gene, CDR3 DNA, CDR3 protein. D genes are given only for firm matches. Only some rows state a clone size, as once, few, many or a class for expanded clones.

.	TRBJ2-2	TRBD1	TRBV6-4	TGTGCCAGCAGCCCCGGGACAGCGAACACCGGGGAGCTGTTTTTT	CASSPGTANTGELFF
.	TRBJ1-2	.	TRBV7-2	TGTGCCAGCAGCTTCGCAGGGGTTAACTATGGCTACACCTTC	CASSFAGVNYGYTF
.	TRBJ2-1	.	TRBV9	TGTGCCAGCAGCCCAAAGGACGGGGACTACAATGAGCAGTTCTTC	CASSPKDGDYNEQFF
.	TRBJ2-7	TRBD2	TRBV18	TGTGCCAGCTCACCCCCTAGCGGGATAGAAGGCAACGAGCAGTACTTC	CASSPPSGIEGNEQYF
once	TRBJ1-1	.	TRBV4-2	TGTGCCAGCAGCCAAGAGGGGGGGATACTGAACACTGAAGCTTTCTTT	CASSQEGGILNTEAFF
.	TRBJ2-3	.	TRBV15	TGTGCCACCAGCCCGTTCACAGATACGCAGTATTTT	CATSPFTDTQYF
.	TRBJ2-1	.	TRBV7-3	TGTGCCAGCAGCTTCGTAACAGGGTCGACCTACAATGAGCAGTTCTTC	CASSFVTGSTYNEQFF
.	TRBJ1-1	TRBD1	TRBV4-1	TGCGCCAGCAGCCAAGACAGGGGGCGGAACACTGAAGCTTTCTTT	CASSQDRGRNTEAFF
.	TRBJ2-3	TRBD2	TRBV7-8	TGTGCCAGCAGCCTAGGGACTAGCGGGAGTCCCAGCACAGATACGCAGTATTTT	CASSLGTSGSPSTDTQYF
.	TRBJ2-7	.	TRBV7-2	TGTGCCAGCCTTCAAATTGCGGGACCGTCCTACGAGCAGTACTTC	CASLQIAGPSYEQYF
few	TRBJ2-7	TRBD1	TRBV5-6	TGTGCCAGCAGCTCGGGCAGGGGGCGCCCCTACGAGCAGTACTTC	CASSSGRGRPYEQYF
.	TRBJ2-7	TRBD1	TRBV27	TGTGCCAGCAGTTCGGGACAGGGCGTCTCCTACGAGCAGTACTTC	CASSSGQGVSYEQYF
.	TRBJ2-7	TRBD1	TRBV27	TGTGCCAGCAGCCTCGACAGGGGGCGCGTGAACGAGCAGTACTTC	CASSLDRGRVNEQYF
.	TRBJ1-1	TRBD1	TRBV4-2	TGTGCCAGCAGCCCAACCAGGGGGAGGAACACTGAAGCTTTCTTT	CASSPTRGRNTEAFF
.	TRBJ2-2	TRBD1	TRBV9	TGTGCCAGCAGCACCCCCCCGGGACAGGGGGCCATCGGGGAGCTGTTTTTT	CASSTPPGQGAIGELFF
.	TRBJ1-1	.	TRBV5-1	TGCGCCAGCAGCTTCCCAGGGATGACTGAAGCCTTCTTT	CASSFPGMTEAFF
.	TRBJ2-1	TRBD2	TRBV19	TGTGCCAGTAGTATAGACCGAATTCTTCGGGAGGATGAGCAGTTCTTC	CASSIDRILREDEQFF
once	TRBJ1-3	.	TRBV19	TGTGCCAGTAGTTCAACAGTCTCTGGAAACACCATATATTTT	CASSSTVSGNTIYF
.	TRBJ2-1	TRBD1	TRBV5-4	TGTGCCAGCAGCTTCACAGGGGCTTCGGGAGAGCAGTTCTTC	CASSFTGASGEQFF
.	TRBJ2-1	TRBD2	TRBV30	TGTGCCTGGAGTAGGATAGCGGGAGGGAGGAATGAGCAGTTCTTC	CAWSRIAGGRNEQFF
.	TRBJ2-7	TRBD1	TRBV15	TGTGCCACCAGCGGTAGGACAGGGGTCTACGAGCAGTACTTC	CATSGRTGVYEQYF
.	TRBJ2-7	.	TRBV7-8	TGTGCCAGCAGCTTAGCGGGGCCGCCGGAGCAGTACTTC	CASSLAGPPEQYF
.	TRBJ2-1	.	TRBV2	TGTGCCAGCAGTGAAATGCCGGCCTACAATGAGCAGTTCTTC	CASSEMPAYNEQFF
.	TRBJ1-6	.	TRBV5-1	TGCGCCAGCAGCTTGGGAAGGGGGGGATTGCCCCTCCACTTT	CASSLGRGGLPLHF
.	TRBJ2-2	.	TRBV28	TGTGCCAGCAGTTTATGGGGAGGCGGGGAGCTGTTTTTT	CASSLWGGGELFF
.	TRBJ2-7	.	TRBV23-1	TGCGCCAGCAGTCAGGGACAAATCTTCGAGCAGTACTTC	CASSQGQIFEQYF
.	TRBJ1-5	.	TRBV5-6	TGTGCCAGCAGCTTGGTTTCTCAGGGTGGCAATCAGCCCCAGCATTTT	CASSLVSQGGNQPQHF
.	TRBJ2-3	TRBD1	TRBV9	TGTGCCAGCAGCGTACGGACAGGGGGCGCCCCAGATACGCAGTATTTT	CASSVRTGGAPDTQYF
once	TRBJ2-1	TRBD2	TRBV10-2	TGCGCCAGCAGCGGGAGGAGTTACAATGAGCAGTTCTTC	CASSGRSYNEQFF
once	TRBJ2-5	.	TRBV2	TGTGCCAGCATCGGGGAGACCCAGTACTTC	CASIGETQYF
.	TRBJ1-4	TRBD1	TRBV6-1	TGTGCCAGCAGAGCCGGGACAGGGGGCGAAAAACTGTTTTTT	CASRAGTGGEKLFF
.	TRBJ2-3	TRBD2	TRBV30	TGTGCCTGGAGTGTAACTAGCGGGAGTGGATATACGCAGTATTTT	CAWSVTSGSGYTQYF
.	TRBJ2-5	.	TRBV28	TGTGCCAGCAGTTTTCGGCGGGGGCGAGGAGAGACCCAGTACTTC	CASSFRRGRGETQYF
.	TRBJ1-1	.	TRBV10-1	TGCGCCAGCAGGCCGGACAGATACACTGAAGCTTTCTTT	CASRPDRYTEAFF
.	TRBJ1-6	TRBD1	TRBV6-6	TGTGCCAGCAGTGAGACAGGGAGAGGTAATTCACCCCTCCACTTT	CASSETGRGNSPLHF
.	TRBJ2-7	.	TRBV5-1	TGCGCCAGCAGCTTGGAGCGGGCAGGGAGCTCCTACGAGCAGTACTTC	CASSLERAGSSYEQYF
.	TRBJ2-1	TRBD2	TRBV6-6	TGTGCCAGCAGTTACTGGGCGGGAGCCTACAATGAGCAGTTCTTC	CASSYWAGAYNEQFF
.	TRBJ2-2	.	TRBV5-1	TGCGCCAGCAGCTTGGGGACAGAACTCACCGGGGAGCTGTTTTTT	CASSLGTELTGELFF
.	TRBJ1-2	TRBD1	TRBV28	TGTGCCAGCAGTCAAAGGACAGGGCGAGGGGGCTACACCTTC	CASSQRTGRGGYTF
.	TRBJ2-7	.	TRBV2	TGTGCCAGCAATCCACTGCGGAGCGCCCTCCCCGAGCAGTACTTC	CASNPLRSALPEQYF
.	TRBJ2-7	TRBD1	TRBV6-1	TGTGCCAGCAGAGACCGGGACAGGATCTACGAGCAGTACTTC	CASRDRDRIYEQYF
.	TRBJ2-3	TRBD1	TRBV7-3	TGTGCCAGCAGCTACCAACCCTCAGACAGGGGCACGCAGTATTTT	CASSYQPSDRGTQYF
.	TRBJ1-5	.	TRBV19	TGTGCCAGTAGCTATAGCAATCAGCCCCAGCATTTT	CASSYSNQPQHF
once	TRBJ1-5	TRBD1	TRBV19	TGTGCCAGTAGTACATTCGGGACAGACATTAATCAGCCCCAGCATTTT	CASSTFGTDINQPQHF